This T cell receptor beta chain appears in the sequencing data of a study of blood T cells in healthy people across ages. Looking at the study overall: About one barcoded TCR beta cDNA was captured per two T cells.

The second PCR ran 7 to 11 cycles with a sample-barcoded 5' primer and J-beta primers. TCRdb re-called the 5' RACE reads through MiXCR, storing one row per CDR3 protein. The sample records more than 700,000 distinct CDR3 sequences, roughly 46% being singletons. This clonotype was counted a few times. Its antigen is currently unknown. Study-wide findings and caveats: PBMCs went unsorted, and a conclusive naive versus antigen-experienced comparison was therefore prevented.

This sequence was found in a man older than 75 in good health. Source material: blood.

CDR3: CASSSTGTGLTDTQYF. As DNA, the CDR3 is TGCGCCAGCAGCTCAACCGGGACAGGGTTGACAGATACGCAGTATTTT. The gene calls are TRBV5-1 and TRBJ2-3; 9 nucleotides match TRBD1. V dropped 3 bases and J dropped 3; count of bases not matched to a gene: 8. CDR1 and CDR2 from the germline V gene are SGHRS and YFSETQ. This CDR3 has 16 amino acids.